The 17 T cell receptor beta chains below come from one sample, sequenced in a study of blood T cell repertoires in COVID-19. Clones were read by immunoSEQ multiplex PCR, and TCRdb kept only the in-frame ones, dropping some. The sample contains some 90,000 clones, 86% of which appear only once. The sequencing input was peripheral blood. Source of these receptors: a human donor in a cohort sampled during active COVID-19.

CDR3 residues: CASSSVPTGQYSNQPQHF. The DNA for the CDR3 is TGTGCCAGCAGCTCCGTCCCGACAGGCCAGTATAGCAATCAGCCCCAGCATTTT. The chain carries TRBV7-8 and TRBJ1-5, with D perhaps TRBD1 (6 bases). The V gene's germline CDR1 is SGHVS and CDR2 FQNEAQ. The CDR3 totals 18 residues. Trimming took 4 bases from V and 0 from J, leaving 19 bases between them.

The V and J genes are TRBV29-1 and TRBJ1-1; 7 positions agree with TRBD1. The CDR3 is made up of 14 amino acids. CDR1 is SQVTM and CDR2 is ANQGSEA in the germline V gene. V trimming: 5 bases; J trimming: 10 bases; junction bases outside the gene matches: 16. CDR3 in amino acids: CSVWGQTLSGGAFF. For the CDR3, the DNA is TGCAGCGTTTGGGGACAGACTTTATCCGGGGGAGCTTTCTTT.

This chain links TRBV11-3 with TRBJ2-3, with 14 bases aligning to TRBD2. Germline trimming cut 5 bases from V and 3 bases from J; bases unmatched to any gene: 10. CDR3 length: 18 amino acids. The germline gives CDR1 SGHNT, CDR2 YENEEA. CDR3 in DNA: TGTGCCAGCAGCCCCGGGACTAGCGGGAGTTCTGGGACAGATACGCAGTATTTT. Residues: CASSPGTSGSSGTDTQYF.

This chain connects TRBV7-2 to TRBJ2-2, with TRBD2 identical over 7 bases. V lost 2 bases, J lost 10 bases, and 4 bases stayed unmatched. CDR3 size: 13 residues. The germline V gene encodes CDR1 SGHTA and CDR2 FQGNSA. CDR3 residues: CASSLLAGVELFF. The CDR3 DNA follows: TGTGCCAGCAGCTTATTGGCGGGGGTGGAGCTGTTTTTT.

The chain combines TRBV9 with TRBJ2-5; unclear D gene. V was cut by 4 bases and J by 3 bases, with 16 bases left in between. Germline values: CDR1 SGDLS, CDR2 YYNGEE. The CDR3 sequence is 15 residues long. The CDR3: CASSPTPLEEETQYF. The CDR3, as DNA: TGTGCCAGCAGCCCCACCCCTCTAGAAGAAGAGACCCAGTACTTC.

The J gene is TRBJ1-2, the V gene TRBV29-1; 9 bases match TRBD1. Germline-derived CDR1 and CDR2 are SQVTM and ANQGSEA. Trimming removed 5 bases from V and 4 bases from J; junction bases left unmatched: 17. The CDR3 loop spans 17 amino acids. The DNA for the CDR3 is TGCAGCGTTCAAGGTCCCGGGACAGGGCCCGATCCCTATGGCTACACCTTC. It translates to CSVQGPGTGPDPYGYTF.

The chain links TRBV19 to TRBJ2-5, with a possible D match to TRBD1 (6 bases). Germline-derived CDR1 and CDR2 are LNHDA and SQIVND (reference sequence). V was pared by 4 bases and J by 7 bases, with 16 bases between. The CDR3 length is 14 residues. The CDR3 region is CASSTRDTSRTQYF. CDR3 bases: TGTGCCAGTAGTACCCGGGACACCTCCCGGACCCAGTACTTC.

V and J are TRBV30 and TRBJ2-5, with D tentatively TRBD2 (7 bases). CDR1 and CDR2 (germline): GTSNPN, SVGIG (reference sequence). The V gene lost 2 bases and the J gene lost 4 bases, with 17 bases spanning the gap. This CDR3 has 15 residues. The DNA for the CDR3 is TGTGCCTGGAGTAGCATGGGGGGGCTGGCAGAGACCCAGTACTTC. It specifies CAWSSMGGLAETQYF.

The chain uses TRBV11-2 and TRBJ1-1; TRBD1 is a possible D gene (6 bases). The length of the CDR3 is 13 residues. V lost 5 bases to trimming and J lost 1 base, with 8 bases between them. Germline CDR1 is SGHAT and CDR2 is FQNNGV. CDR3 region: CASSQQGNTEAFF. The CDR3 bases are TGTGCCAGCAGCCAACAGGGGAACACTGAAGCTTTCTTT.

The chain is built from TRBV6-5 and TRBJ2-3; 14 nucleotides agree with TRBD2. CDR3 length: 15 residues. The V gene end was trimmed by 6 bases and the J gene end by 4 bases; junction bases not matched to a gene: 3. Germline V lookup: CDR1 MNHEY, CDR2 SVGAGI. CDR3 loop: CASRGTSGSADTQYF. DNA for the CDR3: TGTGCCAGCAGGGGGACTAGCGGGAGCGCAGATACGCAGTATTTT.

This chain connects TRBV2 to TRBJ1-2; unclear D gene. CDR1 and CDR2 (germline): SNHLY, FYNNEI. The CDR3 sequence is 14 residues long. The V end lost 2 bases, the J end lost 7 bases, and 14 bases lay between the germline ends. This chain's CDR3 is CASSERRGHGGYTF. CDR3 coding DNA: TGTGCCAGCAGTGAAAGGCGAGGTCATGGTGGCTACACCTTC. The variable domain in full, completed from reference TRBV2 and TRBJ1-2, reads EPEVTQTPSHQVTQMGQEVILRCVPISNHLYFYWYRQILGQKVEFLVSFYNNEISEKSEIFDDQFSVERPDGSNFTLKIRSTKLEDSAMYFCASSERRGHGGYTFGSGTRLTVV.

The chain couples TRBV19 to TRBJ1-5, with D possibly being TRBD1 (5 bases). Between the trimmed V and J ends, which lost 2 bases and 7 bases, there was a span of 12 bases. The CDR3 extends over 14 amino acids. Germline lookup yields CDR1 LNHDA and CDR2 SQIVND (reference sequence). The CDR3 DNA is TGTGCCAGTAGTATACAAGGGGAAGCGCAGCCCCAGCATTTT. Its translation is CASSIQGEAQPQHF. The full variable domain, completed using reference TRBV19 and TRBJ1-5, is DGGITQSPKYLFRKEGQNVTLSCEQNLNHDAMYWYRQDPGQGLRLIYYSQIVNDFQKGDIAEGYSVSREKKESFPLTVTSAQKNPTAFYLCASSIQGEAQPQHFGDGTRLSIL.

The CDR3 protein is CASSLPTTGGELFF. Written as DNA, the CDR3 is TGCGCCAGCAGCTTGCCCACCACCGGCGGGGAGCTGTTTTTT. The J gene is TRBJ2-2, the V gene TRBV5-1; D uncertain. The CDR3 spans 14 residues. Between the trimmed V and J ends, which lost 1 base and 7 bases, there was a span of 11 bases. The germline CDR1 and CDR2 sequences are SGHRS and YFSETQ.

The chain uses TRBV30 and TRBJ2-1; unclear D gene. Germline values: CDR1 GTSNPN, CDR2 SVGIG (reference sequence). This CDR3 contains 11 residues. V was clipped by 5 bases and J by 6 bases, with 8 bases between them. The chain's CDR3 is CAWAAANEQFF. The CDR3 DNA reads as TGTGCCTGGGCCGCGGCCAATGAGCAGTTCTTC. Full variable domain (outside the CDR3, taken from reference TRBV30 and TRBJ2-1): SQTIHQWPATLVQPVGSPLSLECTVEGTSNPNLYWYRQAAGRGLQLLFYSVGIGQISSEVPQNLSASRPQDRQFILSSKKLLLSDSGFYLCAWAAANEQFFGPGTRLTVL.

V and J are TRBV7-8 and TRBJ2-1; 7 bases line up with TRBD2. The trim removed 1 base at V and 0 bases at J, leaving 3 bases unmatched. The CDR3 consists of 16 residues. Germline CDR1 SGHVS, CDR2 FQNEAQ. Here the CDR3 DNA reads TGTGCCAGCAGCTTAGAGGGCGGGAGCTCCTACAATGAGCAGTTCTTC. Amino acids: CASSLEGGSSYNEQFF.

The CDR3 DNA follows: TGTGCCACCAGTGACGGACAGCTTTCCCAAGAGACCCAGTACTTC. It codes for CATSDGQLSQETQYF. The chain couples TRBV24-1 to TRBJ2-5; possibly TRBD1 for D (6 bases). The V end lost 4 bases, the J end lost 1 base, and 12 bases lay between the germline ends. This CDR3 has 15 amino acids. Germline V gene sequence: CDR1 KGHDR, CDR2 SFDVKD.

This chain uses TRBV4-1 with TRBJ2-5, with 8 bases that match TRBD1. The CDR3 totals 20 residues. V lost 2 bases, J lost 2 bases, and 19 bases stayed unmatched. Germline V CDR1 and CDR2: MGHRA, YSYEKL. The CDR3, as DNA: TGCGCCAGCAGCCAACTCTCGGACAGGGAGAATTCCACTGGGCAAGAGACCCAGTACTTC. The encoded protein is CASSQLSDRENSTGQETQYF.